Shown below are 8 T cell receptor beta chains from a single sample sequenced in a study of CD8 T cells in ankylosing spondylitis. TCRdb called the 5' RACE reads again in MiXCR, with one record for every CDR3 protein. The sample has about 310,000 distinct CDR3 sequences, around 21% seen once. The sample was blood, either unsorted or a sorted T cell fraction (not recorded which). The receptors derive from a female donor with ankylosing spondylitis or in good health (not recorded which).

This clonotype has only a few counts. The chain recombines TRBV10-2 with TRBJ2-1, with 11 bases identical to TRBD2. V was clipped by 10 bases and J by 8 bases; unmatched bases: 10. In germline, CDR1 is WSHSY, CDR2 SAAADI. The CDR3 consists of 14 residues. This CDR3 is CATAGLAGYDEQFF. The CDR3 DNA reads TGCGCCACCGCCGGACTAGCGGGTTACGATGAGCAGTTCTTC.

This clonotype has more than one count but fewer than ten. The chain recombines TRBV20-1 with TRBJ2-3, with 14 nucleotides matching TRBD2. The J segment lost 6 bases and the V segment lost 2 bases, leaving 4 bases of the junction unmatched. The germline CDR1 and CDR2 sequences are DFQATT and SNEGSKA (reference sequence). This CDR3 is 15 amino acids long. This chain's CDR3 is CSARWGLAGVDTQYF. In nucleotides, the CDR3 is TGCAGTGCTAGATGGGGACTAGCGGGAGTGGATACGCAGTATTTT.

The chain couples TRBV19 to TRBJ2-7; perhaps D is TRBD1 or TRBD2 (5 bases each). Germline V lookup: CDR1 LNHDA, CDR2 SQIVND (reference sequence). The length of the CDR3 is 15 residues. V was cut by 3 bases and J by 1 base, with 13 bases left in between. The CDR3 loop reads CASSINGDRSYEQYF. In DNA, the CDR3 is TGTGCCAGTAGTATTAACGGGGACCGATCCTACGAGCAGTACTTC.

This clonotype was counted ten times or more. This chain links TRBV4-3 with TRBJ2-3, with 7 bases fitting TRBD2. The CDR3 covers 16 residues. J gave up 2 bases and V 4 bases, and 9 bases lay outside the gene matches. Germline CDR1 is LGHNA and CDR2 is YSLEER. The CDR3 DNA reads as TGCGCCAGCAGCCCTTTAGGGAGCGGGACCACAGATACGCAGTATTTT. Translation gives CASSPLGSGTTDTQYF.

This chain uses TRBV25-1 with TRBJ1-1; D unclear. Between the trimmed V and J ends, which lost 3 bases and 8 bases, there was a span of 13 bases. The CDR3 is 13 residues long. The germline CDR1 and CDR2 sequences are MGHDK and SYGVNS. The CDR3 sequence: CASSEPGVNEAFF. CDR3 sequence (DNA): TGTGCCAGCAGTGAGCCCGGGGTTAACGAAGCTTTCTTT.

The V and J genes are TRBV28 and TRBJ2-1; the D gene is possibly TRBD1 (8 bases). V was shortened by 5 bases and J by 6 bases, with 17 bases between the two germline ends. CDR1 is MDHEN, CDR2 SYDVKM, per germline. The CDR3 covers 15 residues. The CDR3 is CASSTQGAGVNEQFF. In DNA form, the CDR3 reads TGTGCCAGCAGTACCCAGGGGGCGGGGGTCAATGAGCAGTTCTTC.

This rearrangement joins TRBV20-1 to TRBJ2-7; 10 bases align to TRBD1. V shed 3 bases and J 4 bases; nucleotides not matched to a gene: 3. Germline V gene sequence: CDR1 DFQATT, CDR2 SNEGSKA (reference sequence). The CDR3 loop spans 13 amino acids. This chain's CDR3 is CSARGTGEYEQYF. CDR3 bases: TGCAGTGCTAGGGGGACAGGGGAATACGAGCAGTACTTC.

The V and J genes are TRBV12-3 or TRBV12-4 and TRBJ2-1; a possible D gene is TRBD1 (5 bases). The CDR3 loop spans 16 amino acids. Trimming pared 5 bases from V and 7 bases from J, leaving 21 bases between. The CDR3 here is CASSPRGWWGANEQFF. In DNA, the CDR3 is TGTGCCAGCAGTCCAAGGGGATGGTGGGGTGCAAATGAGCAGTTCTTC.